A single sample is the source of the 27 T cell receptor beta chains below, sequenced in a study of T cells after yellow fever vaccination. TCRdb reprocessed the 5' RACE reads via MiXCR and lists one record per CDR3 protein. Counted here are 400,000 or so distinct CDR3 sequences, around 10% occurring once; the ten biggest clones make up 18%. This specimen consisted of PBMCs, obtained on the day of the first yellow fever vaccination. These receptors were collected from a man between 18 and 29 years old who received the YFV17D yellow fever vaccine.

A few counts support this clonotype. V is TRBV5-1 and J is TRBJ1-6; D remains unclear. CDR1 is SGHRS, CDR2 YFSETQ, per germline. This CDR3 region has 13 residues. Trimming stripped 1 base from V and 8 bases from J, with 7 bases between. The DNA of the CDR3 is TGCGCCAGCAGCTTGCTTGGGGATTCACCCCTCCACTTT. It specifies CASSLLGDSPLHF.

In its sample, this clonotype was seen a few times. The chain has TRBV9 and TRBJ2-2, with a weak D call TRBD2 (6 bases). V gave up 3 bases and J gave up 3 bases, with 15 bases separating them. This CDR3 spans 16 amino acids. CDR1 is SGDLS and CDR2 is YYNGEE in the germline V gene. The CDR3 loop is CASSAHRWGDTGELFF. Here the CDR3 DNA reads TGTGCCAGCAGCGCCCATCGGTGGGGGGACACCGGGGAGCTGTTTTTT.

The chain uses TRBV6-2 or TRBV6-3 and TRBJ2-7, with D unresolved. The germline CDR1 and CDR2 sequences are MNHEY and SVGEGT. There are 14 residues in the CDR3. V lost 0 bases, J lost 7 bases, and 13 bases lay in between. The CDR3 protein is CASSYSAPPREQYV. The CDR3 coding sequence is TGTGCCAGCAGTTACTCGGCGCCCCCCCGGGAGCAGTACGTC.

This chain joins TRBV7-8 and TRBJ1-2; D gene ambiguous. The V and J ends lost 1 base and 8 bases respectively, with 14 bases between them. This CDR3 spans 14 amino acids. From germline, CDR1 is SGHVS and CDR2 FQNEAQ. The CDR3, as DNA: TGTGCCAGCAGCTTAGTCCCGGGATCCGAGGGCTACACCTTC. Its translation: CASSLVPGSEGYTF. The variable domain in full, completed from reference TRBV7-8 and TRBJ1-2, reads GAGVSQSPRYKVAKRGQDVALRCDPISGHVSLFWYQQALGQGPEFLTYFQNEAQLDKSGLPSDRFFAERPEGSVSTLKIQRTQQEDSAVYLCASSLVPGSEGYTFGSGTRLTVV.

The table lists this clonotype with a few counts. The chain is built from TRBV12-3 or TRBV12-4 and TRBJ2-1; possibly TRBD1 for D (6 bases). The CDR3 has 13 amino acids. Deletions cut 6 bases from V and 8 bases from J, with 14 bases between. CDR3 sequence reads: CASRAGAGDEQFF. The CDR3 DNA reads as TGTGCCAGCAGGGCAGGGGCCGGGGATGAGCAGTTCTTC.

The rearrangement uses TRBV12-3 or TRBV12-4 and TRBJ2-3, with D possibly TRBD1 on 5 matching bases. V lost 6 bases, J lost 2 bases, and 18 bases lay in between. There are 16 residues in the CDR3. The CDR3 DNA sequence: TGTGCCAGCAGGGGCGGCGACAGAGTAGACACAGATACGCAGTATTTT. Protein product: CASRGGDRVDTDTQYF.

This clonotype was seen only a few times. The CDR3, as DNA: TGTGCCAGTAACAACAGGCCGGAGAAGACTGAAGCTTTCTTT. Its translation: CASNNRPEKTEAFF. V gene TRBV19 combines with J gene TRBJ1-1, with D maybe TRBD1 (5 bases). The CDR3 runs to 14 residues. Deletions cut 7 bases from V and 5 bases from J, with 17 bases between. Germline V gives CDR1 LNHDA, CDR2 SQIVND (reference sequence). Complete variable domain (other parts from reference TRBV19 and TRBJ1-1): DGGITQSPKYLFRKEGQNVTLSCEQNLNHDAMYWYRQDPGQGLRLIYYSQIVNDFQKGDIAEGYSVSREKKESFPLTVTSAQKNPTAFYLCASNNRPEKTEAFFGQGTRLTVV.

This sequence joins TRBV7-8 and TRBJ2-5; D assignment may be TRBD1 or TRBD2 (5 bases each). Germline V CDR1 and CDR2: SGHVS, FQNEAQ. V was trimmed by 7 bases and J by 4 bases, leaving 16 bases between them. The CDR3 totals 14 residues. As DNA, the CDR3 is TGTGCCAGCACCCTGGGACGGTTACGAGAGACCCAGTACTTC. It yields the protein CASTLGRLRETQYF.

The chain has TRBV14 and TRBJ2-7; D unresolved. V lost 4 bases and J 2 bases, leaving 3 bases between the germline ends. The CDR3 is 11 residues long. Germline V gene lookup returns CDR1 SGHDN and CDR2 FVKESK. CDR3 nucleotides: TGTGCCAGCAGCCGGGCCTACGAGCAGTACTTC. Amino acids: CASSRAYEQYF.

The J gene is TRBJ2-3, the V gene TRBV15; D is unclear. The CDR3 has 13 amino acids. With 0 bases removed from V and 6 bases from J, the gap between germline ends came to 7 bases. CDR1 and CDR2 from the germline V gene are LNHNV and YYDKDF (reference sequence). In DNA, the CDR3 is TGTGCCACCAGCAGAGATCAATGGGATACGCAGTATTTT. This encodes CATSRDQWDTQYF.

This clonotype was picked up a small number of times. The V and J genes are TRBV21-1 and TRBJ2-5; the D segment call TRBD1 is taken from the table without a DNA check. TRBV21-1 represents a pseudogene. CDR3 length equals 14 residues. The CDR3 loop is CATHSGRGKETQYF. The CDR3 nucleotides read TGTGCCACCCACTCGGGGCGGGGGAAAGAGACCCAGTACTTC.

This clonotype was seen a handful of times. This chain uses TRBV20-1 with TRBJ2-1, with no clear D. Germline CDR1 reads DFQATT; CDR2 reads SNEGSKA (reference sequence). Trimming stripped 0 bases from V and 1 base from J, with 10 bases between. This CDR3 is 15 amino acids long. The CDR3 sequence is CSARDHTVSYNEQFF. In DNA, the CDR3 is TGCAGTGCTAGAGATCACACGGTATCCTACAATGAGCAGTTCTTC.

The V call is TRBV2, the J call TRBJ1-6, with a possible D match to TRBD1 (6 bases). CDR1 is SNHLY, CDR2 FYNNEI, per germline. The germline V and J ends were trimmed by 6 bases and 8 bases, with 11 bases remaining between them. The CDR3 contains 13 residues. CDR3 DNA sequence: TGTGCCAGCAGAGATAACAGGGATTCACCCCTCCACTTT. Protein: CASRDNRDSPLHF.

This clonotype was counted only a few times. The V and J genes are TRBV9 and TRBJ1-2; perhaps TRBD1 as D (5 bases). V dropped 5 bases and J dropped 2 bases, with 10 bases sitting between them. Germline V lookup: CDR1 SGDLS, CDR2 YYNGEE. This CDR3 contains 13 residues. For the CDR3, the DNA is TGTGCCAGCAGTGGGGGGGAGAACTATGGCTACACCTTC. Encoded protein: CASSGGENYGYTF.

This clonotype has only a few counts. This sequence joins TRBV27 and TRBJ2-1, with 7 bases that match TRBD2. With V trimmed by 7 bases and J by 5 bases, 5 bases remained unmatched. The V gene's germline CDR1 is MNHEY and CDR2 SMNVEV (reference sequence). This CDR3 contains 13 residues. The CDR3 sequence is CASTSGGHNEQFF. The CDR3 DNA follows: TGTGCCAGCACCTCGGGAGGCCACAATGAGCAGTTCTTC.

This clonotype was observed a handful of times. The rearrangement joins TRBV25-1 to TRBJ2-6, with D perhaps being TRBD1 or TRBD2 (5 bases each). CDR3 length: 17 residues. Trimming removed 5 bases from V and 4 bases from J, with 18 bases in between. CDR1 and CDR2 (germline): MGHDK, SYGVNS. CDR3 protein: CASSRGSLGTGANVLTF. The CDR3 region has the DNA TGTGCCAGCAGTAGAGGGTCCTTAGGGACCGGGGCCAACGTCCTGACTTTC.

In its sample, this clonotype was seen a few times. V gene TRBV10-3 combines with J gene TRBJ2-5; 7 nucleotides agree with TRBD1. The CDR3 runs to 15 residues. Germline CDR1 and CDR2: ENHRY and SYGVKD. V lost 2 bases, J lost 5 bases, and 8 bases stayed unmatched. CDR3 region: CAISEPQGVWETQYF. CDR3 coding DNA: TGTGCCATCAGTGAGCCCCAGGGGGTGTGGGAGACCCAGTACTTC.

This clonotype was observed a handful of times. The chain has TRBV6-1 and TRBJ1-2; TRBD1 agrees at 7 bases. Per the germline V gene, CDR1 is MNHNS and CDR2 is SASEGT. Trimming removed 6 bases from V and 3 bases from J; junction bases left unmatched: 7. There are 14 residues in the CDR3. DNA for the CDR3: TGTGCCAGCAGCCCAGGGGGTCTCGACTATGGCTACACCTTC. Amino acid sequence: CASSPGGLDYGYTF.

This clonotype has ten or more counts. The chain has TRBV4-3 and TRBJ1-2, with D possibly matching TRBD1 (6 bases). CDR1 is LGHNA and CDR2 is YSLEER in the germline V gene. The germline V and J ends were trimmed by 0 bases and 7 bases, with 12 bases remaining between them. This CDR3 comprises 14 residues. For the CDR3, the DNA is TGCGCCAGCAGCCAAGATACGGGGGCAGGTGGCTACACCTTC. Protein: CASSQDTGAGGYTF.

The CDR3 DNA follows: TGCGCCAGCAGCCAAGTGGAGGGTCCCTATGGCTACACCTTC. Translating gives CASSQVEGPYGYTF. The chain is built from TRBV4-1 and TRBJ1-2; D is undetermined. The CDR3 sequence is 14 residues long. The germline CDR1 and CDR2 sequences are MGHRA and YSYEKL. The V end lost 1 base, the J end lost 4 bases, and 10 bases lay between the germline ends.

The CDR3 region is CASSLWRDFELSQFF. CDR3 coding DNA: TGTGCCAGCAGCTTATGGCGGGACTTCGAGCTCTCGCAGTTCTTC. The rearrangement uses TRBV7-2 and TRBJ2-1; the D gene is possibly TRBD2 (6 bases). V was shortened by 2 bases and J by 12 bases, with 20 bases between the two germline ends. The CDR3 sequence is 15 residues long. Germline V CDR1 and CDR2: SGHTA, FQGNSA.

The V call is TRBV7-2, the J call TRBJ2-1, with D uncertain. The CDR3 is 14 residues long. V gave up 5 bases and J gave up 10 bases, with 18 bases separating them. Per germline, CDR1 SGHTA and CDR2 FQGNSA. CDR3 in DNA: TGTGCCAGCAGCCCGACCTTTTGGGGTAAGGAGCAGTTCTTC. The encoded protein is CASSPTFWGKEQFF.

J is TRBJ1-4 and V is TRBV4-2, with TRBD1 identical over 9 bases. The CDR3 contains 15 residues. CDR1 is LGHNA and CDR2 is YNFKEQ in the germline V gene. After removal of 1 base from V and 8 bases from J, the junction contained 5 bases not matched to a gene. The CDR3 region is CASSQGGTGSEKLFF. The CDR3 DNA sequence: TGTGCCAGCAGCCAAGGGGGGACAGGGAGCGAAAAACTGTTTTTT.

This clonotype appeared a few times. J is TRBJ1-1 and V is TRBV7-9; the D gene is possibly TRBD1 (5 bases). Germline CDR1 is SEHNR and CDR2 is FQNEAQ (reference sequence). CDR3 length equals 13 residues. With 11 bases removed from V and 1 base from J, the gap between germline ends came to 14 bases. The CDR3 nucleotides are TGTGCCGGCACGGGGCGCGGGAACACTGAAGCTTTCTTT. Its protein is CAGTGRGNTEAFF.

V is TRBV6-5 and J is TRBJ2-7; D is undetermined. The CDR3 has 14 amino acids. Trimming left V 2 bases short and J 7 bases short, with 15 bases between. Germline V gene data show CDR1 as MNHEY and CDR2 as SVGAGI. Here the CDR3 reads CASSYSMTLREQYF. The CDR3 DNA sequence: TGTGCCAGCAGTTACAGTATGACCTTACGAGAGCAGTACTTC.

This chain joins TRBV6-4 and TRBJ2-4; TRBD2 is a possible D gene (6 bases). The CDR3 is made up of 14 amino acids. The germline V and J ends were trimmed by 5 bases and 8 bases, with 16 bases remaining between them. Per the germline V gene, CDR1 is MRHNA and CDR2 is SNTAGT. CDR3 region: CASSPLAGSDIQYF. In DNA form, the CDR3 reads TGTGCCAGCAGTCCCCTTGCGGGGAGCGACATTCAGTACTTC.

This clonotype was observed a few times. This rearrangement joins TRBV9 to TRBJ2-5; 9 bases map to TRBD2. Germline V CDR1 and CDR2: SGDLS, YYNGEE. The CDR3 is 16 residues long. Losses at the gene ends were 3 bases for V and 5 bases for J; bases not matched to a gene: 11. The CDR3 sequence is CASSDTGTSSFETQYF. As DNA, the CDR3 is TGTGCCAGCAGCGATACCGGGACTAGCAGTTTTGAGACCCAGTACTTC.